This T cell receptor (beta chain) was found in a study of cytomegalovirus exposure and HLA in healthy donors. Study-level results: Reports described diagnosis of cytomegalovirus status by the classifier as highly specific and sensitive. First-cohort TCR clusters tended to co-occur in the roughly 120 validation repertoires, a later analysis found. The study recorded 150 to 200 TCR beta chains that were cytomegalovirus-associated.

The assay was immunoSEQ multiplex PCR, and TCRdb's table has in-frame clones only and misses some. The table has roughly 120,000 clones, approximately 90% seen once; the top ten hold less than 4.5%. The donors belonged to the roughly 110-subject validation cohort, separate from the roughly 670-subject first cohort. Points on this clone: What it binds is not known.

V shed 10 bases and J shed 1 base, with 14 bases lying between them. This CDR3 is built from 14 residues. CDR1 and CDR2 from the germline V gene are MNHNS and SASEGT. V is TRBV6-1 and J is TRBJ1-3, with D maybe TRBD1 (5 bases). Sequencing was done on a sample of PBMCs. This sequence was found in a man younger than 30 in good health and CMV-seropositive. CDR3 region: CATSRPGSGNTIYF. The DNA of the CDR3 is TGTGCCACCTCTCGGCCAGGGTCTGGAAACACCATATATTTT.